This T cell receptor (beta chain) was observed in a study of T cell responses to AZD1222 COVID-19 vaccine (dated by TCRdb to the early 2020s). Study-level background: A total of more than 230 trial participants underwent TCR sequencing, of whom nearly 210 had received two doses of AZD1222 and roughly 26 had received two doses of the MenACWY control vaccine. Trial participants were enrolled by age into subgroups of 18-55, 56-69 and 70-plus years, and roughly 160, 29 and 62 TCR-sequenced participants, respectively, were included in these subgroups. Points the paper makes about the study in general: Because no day 14 peak-response samples were available, the repertoires could be characterized only after the peak T cell response. Only 5 to 7 AZD1222 recipients were SARS-CoV-2 seropositive at baseline, limiting conclusions about previously exposed vaccinees. Reportedly, almost half of the unique spike-specific TCRs recognized epitopes lying outside the regions that are mutated in the B.1.351 and B.1.1.7 variants. In the small 56-69-year group, the increase in depth fell short of significance, most likely because of low power. Most participants were white British and females outnumbered males, and the authors suggested that clonal diversity may have been underestimated. CD4 TCRs associated with the vaccine covered the entire spike protein, and the dominant responses were in regions 160-218 and 743-854. After two AZD1222 doses, both the breadth and the depth of spike-specific TCRs were significantly higher than at day 0 and than in MenACWY recipients.

Turning to this clone: It has no known antigen specificity. The junction departs from the called germline gene at one end, perhaps through a read error.

Taken with the paper, the label for time point translates to: about 28 days (+/-7) after the second vaccine dose. AZD1222 recipients with second doses at about 4 weeks or about 12 weeks were pooled, because spike-specific TCR depth and breadth did not differ between schedules. The vaccinee samples were drawn from two UK trials, COV001 and COV002, one of which was a single-blind randomized controlled phase 2/3 trial testing AZD1222 (ChAdOx1 nCoV-19) in healthy adults. Trial participant PBMC samples were collected at day 0 and day 28 after the second dose for TCRbeta chain sequencing. The CDR3 regions of human TCRbeta chains were analyzed by immunosequencing. The original pipeline was this. TCRs in the repertoires were matched against a reference library of SARS-CoV-2-specific TCRs that had been generated with the MIRA antigen-specificity platform. Breadth meant the fraction of unique TCRs that were SARS-CoV-2-associated, whereas depth meant the fraction of total T cells that were SARS-CoV-2-associated. Using the MIRA data, each spike-specific TCR was mapped to the spike region that the TCR reacts to and placed in a CD4 or CD8 class. Log10-transformed breadth and depth values were compared by one-way ANOVA with Sidak's multiple comparisons tests. Sourced from immuneACCESS, this table was stored by TCRdb with only in-frame sequences that have V and J called. A share of the clones is absent; for the studies checked, an unresolved V gene accounts for under half, and the remainder has no known explanation. The V and J calls and clone size were taken over from that table, and D and trimming were inferred from the DNA. Here the sample has over 120,000 clones; about nine tenths occur a single time. The ten largest clonotypes hold about 1.8% of the sample.

The cysteine opens and the phenylalanine closes a CDR3 of 12 amino acids. Just the 36-base CDR3 DNA is kept, in frame starting at base 1. According to the germline V gene, CDR1 reads SQVTM and CDR2 reads ANQGSEA. This TCR came from an adult who received the AZD1222 COVID-19 vaccine. This chain joins TRBV29-1 to TRBJ2-7; the D region possibly corresponds to TRBD1 (5 bases align). The sequencing here drew on peripheral blood, taken 28 days after the second AZD1222 dose. The nucleotides are TGCAGCGCTGAAGTGGGTCTTGGGGCGCAGTACTTC. It codes for CSAEVGLGAQYF.